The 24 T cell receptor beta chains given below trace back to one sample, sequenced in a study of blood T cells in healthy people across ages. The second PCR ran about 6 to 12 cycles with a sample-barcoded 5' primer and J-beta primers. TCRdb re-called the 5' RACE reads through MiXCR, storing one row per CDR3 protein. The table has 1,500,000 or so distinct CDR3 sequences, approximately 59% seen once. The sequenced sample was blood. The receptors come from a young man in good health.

The CDR3 loop is CASSHFTGTESTDTQYF. DNA of the CDR3: TGCGCCAGCAGCCATTTCACCGGGACTGAATCCACAGATACGCAGTATTTT. The V call is TRBV4-3, the J call TRBJ2-3; D is perhaps TRBD2 (6 bases). The CDR3 is made up of 17 amino acids. The germline V and J ends were trimmed by 3 bases and 2 bases, with 18 bases remaining between them. CDR1 and CDR2 from the germline V gene are LGHNA and YSLEER.

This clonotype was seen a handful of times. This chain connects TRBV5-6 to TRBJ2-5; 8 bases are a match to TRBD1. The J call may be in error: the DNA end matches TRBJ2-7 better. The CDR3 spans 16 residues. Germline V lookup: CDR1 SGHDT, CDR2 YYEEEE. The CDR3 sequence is CASSLGGQGLTYEQYF. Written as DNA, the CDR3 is TGTGCCAGCAGCTTGGGCGGACAGGGTTTAACCTACGAGCAGTACTTC.

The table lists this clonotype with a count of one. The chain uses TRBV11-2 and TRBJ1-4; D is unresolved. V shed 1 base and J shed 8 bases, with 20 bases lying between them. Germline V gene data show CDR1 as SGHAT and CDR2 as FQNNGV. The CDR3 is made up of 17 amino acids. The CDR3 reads CASSLGERREEREKLFF. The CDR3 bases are TGTGCCAGCAGCTTAGGGGAACGGAGGGAAGAAAGGGAAAAACTGTTTTTT.

CDR3 loop: CASSYSKAGQAMETQYF. Written as DNA, the CDR3 is TGTGCCAGCAGTTACTCCAAGGCGGGACAGGCAATGGAGACCCAGTACTTC. The chain links TRBV6-5 to TRBJ2-5; 8 nucleotides line up with TRBD1. V shed 0 bases and J 5 bases; nucleotides not matched to a gene: 11. The germline V gene has CDR1 MNHEY and CDR2 SVGAGI. There are 17 residues in the CDR3.

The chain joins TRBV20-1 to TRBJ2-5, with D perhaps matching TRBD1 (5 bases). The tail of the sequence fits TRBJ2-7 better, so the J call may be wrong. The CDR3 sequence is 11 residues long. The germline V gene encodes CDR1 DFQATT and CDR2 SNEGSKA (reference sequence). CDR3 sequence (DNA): TGCAGTGCTCAACAGGACTACGAGCAGTACTTC. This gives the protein CSAQQDYEQYF.

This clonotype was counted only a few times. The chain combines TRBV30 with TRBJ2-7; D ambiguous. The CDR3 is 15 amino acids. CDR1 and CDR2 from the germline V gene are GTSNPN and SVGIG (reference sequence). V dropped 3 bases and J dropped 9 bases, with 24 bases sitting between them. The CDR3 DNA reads TGTGCCTGGAGCGCCTATGCAGGCCCACCTGGTGGGCAGTACTTC. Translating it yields CAWSAYAGPPGGQYF.

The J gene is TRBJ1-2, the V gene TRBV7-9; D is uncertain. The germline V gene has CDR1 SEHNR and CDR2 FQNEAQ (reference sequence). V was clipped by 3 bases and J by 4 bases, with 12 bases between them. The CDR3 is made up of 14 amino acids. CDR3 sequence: CASSFQVGLYGYTF. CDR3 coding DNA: TGTGCCAGCAGCTTCCAGGTCGGGCTCTATGGCTACACCTTC.

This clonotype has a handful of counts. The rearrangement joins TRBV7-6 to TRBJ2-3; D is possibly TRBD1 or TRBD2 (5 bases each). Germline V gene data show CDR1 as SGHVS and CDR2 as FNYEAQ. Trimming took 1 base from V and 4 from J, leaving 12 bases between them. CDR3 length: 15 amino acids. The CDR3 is CASSLGLRGADTQYF. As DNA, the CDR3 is TGTGCCAGCAGCTTAGGGCTAAGAGGGGCAGATACGCAGTATTTT. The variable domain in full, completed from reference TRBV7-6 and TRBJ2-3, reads GAGVSQSPRYKVTKRGQDVALRCDPISGHVSLYWYRQALGQGPEFLTYFNYEAQQDKSGLPNDRFSAERPEGSISTLTIQRTEQRDSAMYRCASSLGLRGADTQYFGPGTRLTVL.

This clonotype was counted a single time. For the CDR3, the DNA is TGTGCCAGCAGCCAAGACCTTCTAGCGGGGACTAGCACAGATACGCAGTATTTT. Protein sequence: CASSQDLLAGTSTDTQYF. The rearrangement uses TRBV4-2 and TRBJ2-3, with 9 bases fitting TRBD2. V lost 0 bases, J lost 0 bases, and 7 bases stayed unmatched. Germline V gene data show CDR1 as LGHNA and CDR2 as YNFKEQ. The CDR3 length is 18 residues.

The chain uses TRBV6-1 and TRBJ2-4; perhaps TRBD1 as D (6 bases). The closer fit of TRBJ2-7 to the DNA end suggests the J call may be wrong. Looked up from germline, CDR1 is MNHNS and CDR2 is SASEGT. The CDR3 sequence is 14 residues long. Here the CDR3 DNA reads TGTGCCAGCAGTCACAACAGGGCAACTTACGAGCAGTACTTC. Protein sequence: CASSHNRATYEQYF.

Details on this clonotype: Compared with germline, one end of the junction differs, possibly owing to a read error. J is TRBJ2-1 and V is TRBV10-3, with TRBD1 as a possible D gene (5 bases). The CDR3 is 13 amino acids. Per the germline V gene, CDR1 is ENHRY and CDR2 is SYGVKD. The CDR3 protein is CATSGSPGNEQFF. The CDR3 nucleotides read TGTGCCACCAGTGGAAGTCCAGGGAATGAGCAGTTCTTC.

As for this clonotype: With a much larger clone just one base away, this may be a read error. Here the CDR3 reads CASSYGEEQYF. The CDR3 DNA is TGTGCCAGCAGTTACGGGGAAGAGCAGTACTTC. The chain has TRBV6-5 and TRBJ2-4; D is uncertain. CDR3 size: 11 residues. CDR1 and CDR2 (germline): MNHEY, SVGAGI. Trimming removed 2 bases at V and 13 bases at J, with 9 bases between.

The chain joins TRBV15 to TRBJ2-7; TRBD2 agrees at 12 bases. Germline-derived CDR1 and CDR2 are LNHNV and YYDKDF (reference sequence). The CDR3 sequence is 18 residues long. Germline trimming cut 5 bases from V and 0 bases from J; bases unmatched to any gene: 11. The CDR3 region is CATSSGTSGSLSSYEQYF. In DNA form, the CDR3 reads TGTGCCACCAGCTCCGGGACTAGCGGGTCTCTAAGCTCCTACGAGCAGTACTTC. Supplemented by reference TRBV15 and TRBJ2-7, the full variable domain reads DAMVIQNPRYQVTQFGKPVTLSCSQTLNHNVMYWYQQKSSQAPKLLFHYYDKDFNNEADTPDNFQSRRPNTSFCFLDIRSPGLGDTAMYLCATSSGTSGSLSSYEQYFGPGTRLTVT.

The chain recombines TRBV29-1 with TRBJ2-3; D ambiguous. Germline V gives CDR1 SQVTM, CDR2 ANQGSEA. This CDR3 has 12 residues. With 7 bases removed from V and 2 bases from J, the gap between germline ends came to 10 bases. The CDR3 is CSAEFPTDTQYF. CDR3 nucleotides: TGCAGCGCTGAGTTCCCCACAGATACGCAGTATTTT.

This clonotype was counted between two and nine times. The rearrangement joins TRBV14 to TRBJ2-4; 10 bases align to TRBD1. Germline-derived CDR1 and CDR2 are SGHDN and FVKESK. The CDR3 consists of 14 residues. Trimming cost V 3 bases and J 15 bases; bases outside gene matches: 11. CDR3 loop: CASSQGTGEGCGYF. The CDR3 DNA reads TGTGCCAGCAGCCAGGGGACAGGGGAAGGTTGTGGGTACTTC.

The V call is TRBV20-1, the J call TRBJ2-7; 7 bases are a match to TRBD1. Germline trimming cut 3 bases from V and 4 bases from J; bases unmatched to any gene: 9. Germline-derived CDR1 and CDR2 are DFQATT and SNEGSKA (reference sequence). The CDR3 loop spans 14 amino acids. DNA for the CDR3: TGCAGTGCTAGTCTGGGACAGAGGGGATACGAGCAGTACTTC. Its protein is CSASLGQRGYEQYF.

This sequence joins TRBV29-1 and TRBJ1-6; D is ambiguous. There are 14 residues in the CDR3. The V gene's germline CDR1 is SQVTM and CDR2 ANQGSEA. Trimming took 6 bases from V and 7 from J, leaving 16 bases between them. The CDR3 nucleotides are TGCAGCGTGGCTCCCCCGGGAGGGAATTCACCCCTCCACTTT. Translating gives CSVAPPGGNSPLHF.

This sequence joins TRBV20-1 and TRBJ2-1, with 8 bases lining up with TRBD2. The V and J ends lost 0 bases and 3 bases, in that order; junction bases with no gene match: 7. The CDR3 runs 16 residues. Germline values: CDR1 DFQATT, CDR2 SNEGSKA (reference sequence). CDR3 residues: CSARDLRRGDYNEQFF. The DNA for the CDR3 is TGCAGTGCTAGAGATCTTCGGCGGGGGGACTACAATGAGCAGTTCTTC.

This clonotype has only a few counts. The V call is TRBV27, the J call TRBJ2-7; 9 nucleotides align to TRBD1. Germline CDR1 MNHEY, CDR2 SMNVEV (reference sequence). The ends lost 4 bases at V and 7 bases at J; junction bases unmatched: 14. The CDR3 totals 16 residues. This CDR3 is CASSSIPGQGLVEQYF. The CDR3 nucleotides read TGTGCCAGCAGTTCGATACCGGGACAGGGATTGGTTGAGCAGTACTTC.

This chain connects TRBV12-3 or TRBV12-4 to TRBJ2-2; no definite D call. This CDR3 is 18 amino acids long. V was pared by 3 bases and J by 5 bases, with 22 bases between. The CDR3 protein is CASSFPALILSGTGELFF. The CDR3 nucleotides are TGTGCCAGCAGTTTCCCCGCCCTAATACTAAGTGGGACCGGGGAGCTGTTTTTT.

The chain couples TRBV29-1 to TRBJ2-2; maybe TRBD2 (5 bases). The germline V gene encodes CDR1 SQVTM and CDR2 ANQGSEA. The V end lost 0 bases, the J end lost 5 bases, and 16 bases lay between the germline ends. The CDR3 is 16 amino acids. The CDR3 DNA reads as TGCAGCGTTGAAGATCCTAGCCGGGTCGGGACCGGGGAGCTGTTTTTT. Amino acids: CSVEDPSRVGTGELFF.

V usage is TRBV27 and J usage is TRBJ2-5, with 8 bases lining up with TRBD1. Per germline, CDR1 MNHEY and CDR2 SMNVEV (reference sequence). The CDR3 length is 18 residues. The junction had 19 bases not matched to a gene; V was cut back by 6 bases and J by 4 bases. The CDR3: CASSLVPTGAGLVETQYF. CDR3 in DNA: TGTGCCAGCAGCTTGGTTCCGACAGGGGCCGGTTTGGTAGAGACCCAGTACTTC.

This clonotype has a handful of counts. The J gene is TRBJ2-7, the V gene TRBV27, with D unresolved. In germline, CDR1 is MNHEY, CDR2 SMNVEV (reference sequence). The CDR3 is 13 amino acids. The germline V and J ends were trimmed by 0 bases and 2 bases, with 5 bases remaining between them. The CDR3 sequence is CASSLSSAYEQYF. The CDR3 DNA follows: TGTGCCAGCAGTTTATCTTCCGCCTACGAGCAGTACTTC.

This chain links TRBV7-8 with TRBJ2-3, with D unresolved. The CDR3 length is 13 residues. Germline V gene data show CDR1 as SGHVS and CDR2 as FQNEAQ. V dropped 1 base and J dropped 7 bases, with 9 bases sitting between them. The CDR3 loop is CASSLDGFYTQYF. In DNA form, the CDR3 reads TGTGCCAGCAGCTTAGATGGGTTTTATACGCAGTATTTT.